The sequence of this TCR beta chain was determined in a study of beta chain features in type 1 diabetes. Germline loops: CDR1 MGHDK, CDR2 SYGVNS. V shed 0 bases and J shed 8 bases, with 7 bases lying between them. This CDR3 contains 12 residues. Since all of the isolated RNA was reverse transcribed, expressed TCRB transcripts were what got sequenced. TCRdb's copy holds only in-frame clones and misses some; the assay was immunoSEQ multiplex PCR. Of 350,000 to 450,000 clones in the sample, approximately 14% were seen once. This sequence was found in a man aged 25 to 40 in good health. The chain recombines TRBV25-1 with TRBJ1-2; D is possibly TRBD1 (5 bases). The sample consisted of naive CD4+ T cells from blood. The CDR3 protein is CASSEYNRGYTF. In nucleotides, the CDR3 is TGTGCCAGCAGTGAATATAACAGGGGCTACACCTTC.